One and the same sample provided the 17 T cell receptor beta chains below, sequenced in a study of neurological immune-mediated disorders. TCRdb itself ran the 5' RACE reads through MiXCR, one entry per CDR3 protein. Seen here are 50,000 or so distinct CDR3 sequences, around 4% observed once, and the top ten hold 6.5%. The sample taken for sequencing was PBMCs. These receptors were taken from a man between 60 and 70 years old with multiple sclerosis.

This clonotype was counted many times. This rearrangement joins TRBV25-1 to TRBJ2-1; D gene unclear. The germline CDR1 and CDR2 sequences are MGHDK and SYGVNS. V was pared by 5 bases and J by 6 bases, with 14 bases between. This CDR3 has 14 amino acids. The CDR3 protein is CASSTLSYSNEQFF. CDR3 coding DNA: TGTGCCAGCAGTACTTTGAGCTACTCCAATGAGCAGTTCTTC.

This clonotype has ten or more counts. V usage is TRBV10-3 and J usage is TRBJ1-1; 7 bases line up with TRBD1. Germline CDR1 reads ENHRY; CDR2 reads SYGVKD. With 6 bases clipped from V and 0 bases from J, the junction kept 4 bases outside the gene matches. This CDR3 spans 14 amino acids. The CDR3 is CAISRGSMNTEAFF. In nucleotides, the CDR3 is TGTGCCATCAGCAGGGGGTCCATGAACACTGAAGCTTTCTTT.

The table lists this clonotype with many counts. V gene TRBV5-5 combines with J gene TRBJ2-7; D unclear. Per germline, CDR1 SGHKS and CDR2 YYEKEE (reference sequence). The V gene lost 2 bases and the J gene lost 6 bases, with 12 bases spanning the gap. The CDR3 is 13 residues long. This CDR3 is CASSFWGIGEQYF. DNA of the CDR3: TGTGCCAGCAGCTTTTGGGGAATCGGCGAGCAGTACTTC.

This clonotype has at least ten counts. One base away lies a much larger clone, so this may be a sequencing read error. The chain uses TRBV5-1 and TRBJ2-7; TRBD1 aligns across 10 bases. V shed 4 bases and J 7 bases; nucleotides not matched to a gene: 8. The CDR3 length is 14 residues. Germline V gene lookup returns CDR1 SGHRS and CDR2 YFSETQ. CDR3 loop: CASSEPGQGKEQYF. The CDR3 DNA reads as TGCGCCAGCAGCGAGCCGGGACAGGGGAAAGAGCAGTACTTC.

This clonotype showed up many times. The J gene is TRBJ2-1, the V gene TRBV14, with D tentatively TRBD2 (5 bases). The CDR3 extends over 16 amino acids. CDR1 and CDR2 from the germline V gene are SGHDN and FVKESK. Deletions cut 1 base from V and 7 bases from J, with 17 bases between. Here the CDR3 DNA reads TGTGCCAGCAGCCAAGTGCTAGCCCTCAACCTTAATGAGCAGTTCTTC. Its translation is CASSQVLALNLNEQFF.

This clonotype has just a few counts. The junction departs from the called germline gene at one end, perhaps through a read error. V gene TRBV20-1 combines with J gene TRBJ1-5, with TRBD1 matching over 8 bases. CDR1 is DFQATT, CDR2 SNEGSKA, per germline (reference sequence). There are 14 residues in the CDR3. CDR3 amino acids: CSASPQGAVKTQNF. The CDR3 nucleotides are TGCAGTGCTAGTCCCCAGGGGGCCGTTAAGACCCAGAATTTT.

This clonotype was detected ten times or more. The rearrangement joins TRBV28 to TRBJ2-7; D unclear. This CDR3 region has 15 residues. In germline, CDR1 is MDHEN, CDR2 SYDVKM. V dropped 6 bases and J dropped 2 bases, with 17 bases sitting between them. CDR3 coding DNA: TGTGCCAGCAGACCCTCATTTCTCACAACCTACGAGCAGTACTTC. Its protein is CASRPSFLTTYEQYF.

This clonotype ranks as medium-sized. The V call is TRBV5-1, the J call TRBJ1-1; D not certain. The CDR3 covers 13 residues. Trimming took 3 bases from V and 0 from J, leaving 6 bases between them. CDR1 and CDR2 from the germline V gene are SGHRS and YFSETQ. CDR3 nucleotides: TGCGCCAGCAGCTGGAGAATGAACACTGAAGCTTTCTTT. It specifies CASSWRMNTEAFF.

The J gene is TRBJ2-7, the V gene TRBV28, with 8 positions matching TRBD1. The V and J ends lost 4 bases and 9 bases, in that order; junction bases with no gene match: 11. Germline V lookup: CDR1 MDHEN, CDR2 SYDVKM. The CDR3 has 14 residues. CDR3 residues: CASSSGTGGTAQYF. CDR3 DNA sequence: TGTGCCAGCAGTTCAGGGACAGGAGGGACCGCGCAGTACTTC.

There are many counts of this clonotype. V and J are TRBV7-6 and TRBJ1-5; D unresolved. Between the trimmed V and J ends, which lost 3 bases and 0 bases, there was a span of 9 bases. The length of the CDR3 is 15 residues. Germline CDR1 SGHVS, CDR2 FNYEAQ. The DNA for the CDR3 is TGTGCCAGCAGCTTTGGTCCATCTAGCAATCAGCCCCAGCATTTT. Translating gives CASSFGPSSNQPQHF.

This clonotype has only a few counts. The chain has TRBV20-1 and TRBJ2-5; a weak D match, TRBD2 (5 bases). Germline CDR1 is DFQATT and CDR2 is SNEGSKA (reference sequence). The CDR3 contains 12 residues. The germline V and J ends were trimmed by 3 bases and 5 bases, with 10 bases remaining between them. CDR3 loop: CSARGVRETQYF. The CDR3 region has the DNA TGCAGTGCTAGGGGAGTAAGGGAGACCCAGTACTTC.

This clonotype was seen many times. The chain combines TRBV27 with TRBJ2-1, with D perhaps matching TRBD2 (6 bases). CDR1 and CDR2 from the germline V gene are MNHEY and SMNVEV (reference sequence). This CDR3 has 16 amino acids. With 5 bases removed from V and 3 bases from J, the gap between germline ends came to 17 bases. The CDR3 nucleotides read TGTGCCAGCAGTCCTCCCGGGACTCGCAACTACAATGAGCAGTTCTTC. This encodes CASSPPGTRNYNEQFF.

This clonotype was seen at least ten times. The rearrangement links TRBV10-3 to TRBJ1-4, with unresolved D. This CDR3 is built from 12 residues. With 2 bases removed from V and 9 bases from J, the gap between germline ends came to 7 bases. Germline-derived CDR1 and CDR2 are ENHRY and SYGVKD. The CDR3 is CAISETGKKLFF. DNA for the CDR3: TGTGCCATCAGTGAGACTGGGAAAAAACTGTTTTTT.

This clonotype was found many times. This chain joins TRBV11-2 and TRBJ1-5, with D possibly being TRBD1 (5 bases). V was cut by 5 bases and J by 3 bases, with 14 bases left in between. Germline CDR1 reads SGHAT; CDR2 reads FQNNGV. The CDR3 runs 15 residues. The CDR3 is CASSVGLGDNQPQHF. The CDR3 DNA follows: TGTGCCAGCAGCGTGGGTTTAGGGGACAATCAGCCCCAGCATTTT. The full variable domain, its missing parts supplied by reference TRBV11-2 and TRBJ1-5, is EAGVAQSPRYKIIEKRQSVAFWCNPISGHATLYWYQQILGQGPKLLIQFQNNGVVDDSQLPKDRFSAERLKGVDSTLKIQPAKLEDSAVYLCASSVGLGDNQPQHFGDGTRLSIL.

This clonotype was picked up many times. In DNA form, the CDR3 reads TGTGCCAGCAGTTACCGGTCCAATCAGCCCCAGCATTTT. Translated: CASSYRSNQPQHF. The chain has TRBV6-5 and TRBJ1-5; D uncertain. The CDR3 length is 13 residues. The V end was cut by 2 bases, the J end by 3 bases, with 5 bases between. Germline assignment: CDR1 MNHEY and CDR2 SVGAGI.

This clonotype has a handful of counts. The genes are TRBV2 and TRBJ2-5; D uncertain. Germline-derived CDR1 and CDR2 are SNHLY and FYNNEI. V gave up 1 base and J gave up 4 bases, with 1 base separating them. The CDR3 runs 11 residues. The CDR3 here is CASSEGETQYF. The CDR3 bases are TGTGCCAGCAGTGAAGGAGAGACCCAGTACTTC.

The table lists this clonotype with many counts. The rearrangement uses TRBV29-1 and TRBJ2-5, with D hard to call. Germline V CDR1 and CDR2: SQVTM, ANQGSEA. The CDR3 extends over 13 amino acids. V was shortened by 4 bases and J by 5 bases, with 14 bases between the two germline ends. CDR3 nucleotides: TGCAGCGTTGCGCGGATCCTCGGGGAGACCCAGTACTTC. Protein sequence: CSVARILGETQYF.